A single sample is the source of the 10 T cell receptor beta chains below, sequenced in a study of OX40 agonist ivuxolimab in advanced cancers. This table comes from immunoSEQ multiplex PCR, and its TCRdb copy is limited to in-frame clones, with some not included. The sample holds about 67,000 clones, over 75% seen once. Material: CD4+ or CD8+ T cells sorted from blood, obtained in a trial of the OX40 agonist ivuxolimab. The receptors here all came from an adult with an advanced solid tumor such as melanoma, head and neck, liver or kidney cancer.

For this clone: The same CDR3 is also encoded by other DNA sequences in this sample. The chain couples TRBV7-2 to TRBJ2-2, with D tentatively TRBD1 (6 bases). V was shortened by 5 bases and J by 2 bases, with 12 bases between the two germline ends. CDR3 length: 15 amino acids. The V gene's germline CDR1 is SGHTA and CDR2 FQGNSA. CDR3 region: CASSAWDTNTGELFF. The CDR3 coding sequence is TGTGCCAGCAGCGCCTGGGACACCAACACCGGGGAGCTGTTTTTT.

The chain couples TRBV2 to TRBJ1-4; 7 positions match TRBD1. Germline V CDR1 and CDR2: SNHLY, FYNNEI. With V trimmed by 8 bases and J by 0 bases, 6 bases remained unmatched. The CDR3 consists of 15 residues. This CDR3 is CASGGTATTNEKLFF. The CDR3 coding sequence is TGTGCCAGCGGGGGGACAGCTACAACTAATGAAAAACTGTTTTTT.

This clone has a single count. The V call is TRBV28, the J call TRBJ2-3, with 7 bases fitting TRBD2. The V and J ends lost 5 bases and 0 bases, in that order; junction bases with no gene match: 5. In germline, CDR1 is MDHEN, CDR2 SYDVKM. This CDR3 contains 15 residues. The CDR3 here is CASSILAASTDTQYF. In DNA, the CDR3 is TGTGCCAGCAGTATCCTAGCGGCTAGCACAGATACGCAGTATTTT.

J is TRBJ1-2 and V is TRBV7-2, with D hard to call. Germline lookup yields CDR1 SGHTA and CDR2 FQGNSA. V dropped 5 bases and J dropped 4 bases, with 14 bases sitting between them. This CDR3 has 14 residues. CDR3 protein: CASSPGKYSYGYTF. CDR3 DNA: TGTGCCAGCAGCCCCGGAAAGTACAGCTATGGCTACACCTTC.

Only a few counts were recorded for this clone. V is TRBV27 and J is TRBJ2-7; possibly TRBD1 for D (6 bases). V was trimmed by 5 bases and J by 3 bases, leaving 14 bases between them. CDR3 length equals 14 residues. The germline V gene encodes CDR1 MNHEY and CDR2 SMNVEV (reference sequence). The CDR3 DNA sequence: TGTGCCAGCAGTCCAAGACAGGATCGCTACGAGCAGTACTTC. Its translation is CASSPRQDRYEQYF.

In this sample, this clone turned up once. V and J are TRBV5-4 and TRBJ2-6; 7 positions agree with TRBD1. The CDR3 runs to 18 residues. Germline CDR1 SGHNT, CDR2 YYREEE (reference sequence). V lost 3 bases, J lost 1 base, and 10 bases stayed unmatched. The CDR3 loop is CASSSRQGSGSGANVLTF. The DNA for the CDR3 is TGTGCCAGCAGCTCCCGACAGGGAAGTGGGTCTGGGGCCAACGTCCTGACTTTC. The full variable domain, with the rest looked up from reference TRBV5-4 and TRBJ2-6, is ETGVTQSPTHLIKTRGQQVTLRCSSQSGHNTVSWYQQALGQGPQFIFQYYREEENGRGNFPPRFSGLQFPNYSSELNVNALELDDSALYLCASSSRQGSGSGANVLTFGAGSRLTVL.

The genes are TRBV6-5 and TRBJ1-1; TRBD1 might be the D (5 bases). The CDR3 length is 15 residues. Germline values: CDR1 MNHEY, CDR2 SVGAGI. V lost 5 bases and J 1 base, leaving 14 bases between the germline ends. CDR3 nucleotides: TGTGCCAGCAGTCCCCGGGGGGAGAAGAACACTGAAGCTTTCTTT. Amino acids: CASSPRGEKNTEAFF.

The chain uses TRBV2 and TRBJ2-7, with 7 bases fitting TRBD1. With 4 bases clipped from V and 0 bases from J, the junction kept 3 bases outside the gene matches. CDR1 is SNHLY and CDR2 is FYNNEI in the germline V gene. This CDR3 is built from 14 residues. The CDR3 DNA follows: TGTGCCAGCAGTGCCCGGGACAGCTCCTACGAGCAGTACTTC. Its protein is CASSARDSSYEQYF.

The chain has TRBV5-5 and TRBJ2-7; 10 bases match TRBD1. The CDR3 consists of 15 residues. The junction had 4 bases not matched to a gene; V was cut back by 3 bases and J by 1 base. Germline CDR1 is SGHKS and CDR2 is YYEKEE (reference sequence). The CDR3 DNA sequence: TGTGCCAGCAGCTGGGGACAGGGGCCTTCCTACGAGCAGTACTTC. Translation: CASSWGQGPSYEQYF.

CDR3 coding DNA: TGCAGCGTTGGGGGCTGGGGGGCGATCAATGAGCAGTTCTTC. It translates to CSVGGWGAINEQFF. The chain has TRBV29-1 and TRBJ2-1, with D perhaps TRBD1 or TRBD2 (6 bases each). The CDR3 contains 14 residues. CDR1 and CDR2 (germline): SQVTM, ANQGSEA. Trimming stripped 4 bases from V and 6 bases from J, with 16 bases between.